This T cell receptor (beta chain) derives from a study of Graves' ophthalmopathy and Graves' hyperthyroidism. General study points: Among expanded thyroid clonotypes above 0.001 frequency, most also occurred in blood. A 13-signature model separated ophthalmopathy from stable hyperthyroidism, reaching around 89% sensitivity and less than 82% specificity cross-validated.

Amplified TCR beta CDR3 regions were obtained using RNA transcripts as template. HTBI primers were used in a first-round RT-PCR, which preceded a second-round multiplex PCR. In TCRdb, the multiplex PCR reads were re-called with MiXCR into one record per CDR3 protein. The sample shows roughly 1.1 million distinct CDR3 sequences, less than 45% of them seen only once. Germline lookup yields CDR1 SGHTA and CDR2 FQGNSA. V was shortened by 4 bases and J by 2 bases, with 15 bases between the two germline ends. The CDR3 covers 15 residues. This clonotype occurred many times. Antigen specificity is unknown. The sample was peripheral blood or thyroid tissue (not recorded which). The receptor was derived from an adult man with Graves' hyperthyroidism. This chain links TRBV7-2 with TRBJ2-7, with D possibly matching TRBD1 (5 bases). The CDR3 coding sequence is TGTGCCAGCAGCTACCGCGACAGTGCGACCTACGAGCAGTACTTC. As protein: CASSYRDSATYEQYF. Variable domain in full (rest from reference TRBV7-2 and TRBJ2-7): GAGVSQSPSNKVTEKGKDVELRCDPISGHTALYWYRQSLGQGLEFLIYFQGNSAPDKSGLPSDRFSAERTGGSVSTLTIQRTQQEDSAVYLCASSYRDSATYEQYFGPGTRLTVT.